This T cell receptor beta chain was captured by sequencing in a study of technical replicates of blood from a few donors listed by TCRdb under 2017. Library method: the immunoSEQ multiplex PCR assay. TCRdb retrieved this table from immuneACCESS and kept in-frame rearrangements only. Not all clones are present; in checked studies, unresolved V genes account for under half, and no reason is known for the remainder. The sample table records fewer than 90,000 clones; just under 95% of these occur just once. The biggest ten clones account for around 0.25% of the sample. Worth noting for this clone: Its antigen is currently not known. Nothing much larger sits one base from this clone, and base qualities are not available.

After removal of 4 bases from V and 5 bases from J, the junction retains 5 bases not matched to a gene. The germline V gene (reference sequence) gives CDR1 as MNHEY and CDR2 as SMNVEV. The cysteine opens and the phenylalanine closes a CDR3 of 15 amino acids. Only the CDR3 DNA stays, 45 bases, in frame from base 1. The sequenced material came from T cells isolated from PBMCs. The receptor's source is a human donor in good health. The sequence links TRBV27 to TRBJ2-3, with 11 middle bases fitting TRBD2. The nucleotides read TGTGCCAGCAGTTCCCTAGCGGGAGGCAGAGATACGCAGTATTTT. Its translation reads: CASSSLAGGRDTQYF.